Following are 7 T cell receptor beta chains from one sample sequenced in a study of Ad26.COV2.S vaccination and SARS-CoV-2 variants. Some clones are missing from TCRdb's copy, which holds only in-frame ones; the method was immunoSEQ multiplex PCR. The sample consists of roughly 150,000 clones, around 86% of them appearing once. The starting material was peripheral blood, obtained after recovery from COVID-19. The source of these receptors is a human donor who had recovered from COVID-19.

V is TRBV7-2 and J is TRBJ1-4, with D unclear. The CDR3 runs to 14 residues. The V gene's germline CDR1 is SGHTA and CDR2 FQGNSA. Trimming removed 5 bases from V and 5 bases from J, with 12 bases in between. CDR3 coding DNA: TGTGCCAGCAGCCCATGGGAGGGAAATGAAAAACTGTTTTTT. This gives the protein CASSPWEGNEKLFF. Looking up the rest from reference TRBV7-2 and TRBJ1-4 gives the full variable domain: GAGVSQSPSNKVTEKGKDVELRCDPISGHTALYWYRQSLGQGLEFLIYFQGNSAPDKSGLPSDRFSAERTGGSVSTLTIQRTQQEDSAVYLCASSPWEGNEKLFFGSGTQLSVL.

The rearrangement links TRBV28 to TRBJ1-4; maybe TRBD1 (5 bases). The length of the CDR3 is 14 residues. With 6 bases removed from V and 6 bases from J, the gap between germline ends came to 14 bases. Germline CDR1 reads MDHEN; CDR2 reads SYDVKM. CDR3 DNA sequence: TGTGCCAGCAGCGGGGCGGGAATCTATGAAAAACTGTTTTTT. Protein product: CASSGAGIYEKLFF.

The V gene is TRBV30, the J gene TRBJ2-7, with 8 bases lining up with TRBD1. CDR3 length equals 13 residues. Unmatched junction bases numbered 7, after V lost 2 bases and J lost 7 bases. The germline CDR1 and CDR2 sequences are GTSNPN and SVGIG (reference sequence). CDR3: CAWSLTGVTEQYF. In nucleotides, the CDR3 is TGTGCCTGGAGTTTGACAGGGGTCACGGAGCAGTACTTC.

The genes are TRBV5-4 and TRBJ2-7; TRBD1 agrees at 11 bases. Germline V gives CDR1 SGHNT, CDR2 YYREEE (reference sequence). The V gene end was trimmed by 5 bases and the J gene end by 3 bases; junction bases not matched to a gene: 7. This CDR3 spans 15 amino acids. CDR3 sequence reads: CASSFPGQGVYEQYF. The CDR3 DNA reads TGTGCCAGCAGTTTTCCGGGACAGGGGGTCTACGAGCAGTACTTC.

In DNA, the CDR3 is TGTGCCAGCACCGAGGACGGGAACACTGAAGCTTTCTTT. This gives the protein CASTEDGNTEAFF. V gene TRBV2 combines with J gene TRBJ1-1; D unresolved. Trimming stripped 7 bases from V and 1 base from J, with 10 bases between. Germline CDR1 SNHLY, CDR2 FYNNEI. The CDR3 contains 13 residues.

The chain links TRBV27 to TRBJ1-2, with a tentative D call TRBD1 (5 bases). Trimming removed 3 bases from V and 4 bases from J, with 9 bases in between. Per the germline V gene, CDR1 is MNHEY and CDR2 is SMNVEV (reference sequence). This CDR3 has 13 residues. The CDR3 DNA is TGTGCCAGCAGTTTGGCCGGGGCCTATGGCTACACCTTC. Translation: CASSLAGAYGYTF.

V and J are TRBV15 and TRBJ1-5, with 7 bases fitting TRBD1. The CDR3 totals 13 residues. Germline values: CDR1 LNHNV, CDR2 YYDKDF (reference sequence). J gave up 15 bases and V 6 bases, and 14 bases lay outside the gene matches. The CDR3 DNA follows: TGTGCCACCAGTTCGGACAGGTGGGGAGAAGGGCATTTT. Amino acids: CATSSDRWGEGHF.